A single sample is the source of the 13 T cell receptor beta chains below, sequenced in a study of blood T cell repertoires in COVID-19. Data came from immunoSEQ multiplex PCR; TCRdb stores just in-frame clones and leaves some out. The repertoire includes around 100,000 clones, roughly 86% of them detected once, and roughly 4.5% sits in the top ten. Sequenced sample: peripheral blood. These receptors originate from a man aged 35 to 55 with acute or convalescent COVID-19.

About this clone: At one boundary the junction diverges from the germline segment, which might be a read error. This chain links TRBV5-4 with TRBJ2-3; a weak D match, TRBD1 (7 bases). Germline V gives CDR1 SGHNT, CDR2 YYREEE (reference sequence). The CDR3 sequence is 14 residues long. CDR3 amino acids: CAGRRGPSTDTQYF. The CDR3 DNA follows: TGTGCCGGCAGGAGGGGGCCTAGCACAGATACGCAGTATTTT.

The chain links TRBV7-8 to TRBJ2-1; the match to TRBD2 covers 7 bases. This CDR3 spans 16 amino acids. Per germline, CDR1 SGHVS and CDR2 FQNEAQ. Unmatched junction bases numbered 7, after V lost 5 bases and J lost 0 bases. CDR3 sequence (DNA): TGTGCCAGCAGCCCATCGGGCGGGAGCTCCTACAATGAGCAGTTCTTC. Its protein is CASSPSGGSSYNEQFF.

This chain uses TRBV24-1 with TRBJ2-1, with 10 bases lining up with TRBD1. Unmatched junction bases numbered 4, after V lost 4 bases and J lost 8 bases. The CDR3 has 14 amino acids. Per germline, CDR1 KGHDR and CDR2 SFDVKD. The CDR3 loop is CATSDRDRGYEQFF. DNA for the CDR3: TGTGCCACCAGTGACCGGGACAGGGGATATGAGCAGTTCTTC.

This CDR3 is CASSLWTGVRNEKLFF. The CDR3 nucleotides are TGTGCCAGCAGCCTATGGACAGGCGTAAGAAATGAAAAACTGTTTTTT. The gene calls are TRBV7-9 and TRBJ1-4; TRBD1 matches 7 bases. V lost 5 bases to trimming and J lost 5 bases; unmatched junction nucleotides: 11. This CDR3 has 16 amino acids. The germline V gene encodes CDR1 SEHNR and CDR2 FQNEAQ (reference sequence).

The V and J genes are TRBV6-5 and TRBJ2-3; maybe TRBD2 (5 bases). The CDR3 is 13 amino acids. The V and J ends lost 5 bases and 10 bases respectively, with 16 bases between them. Germline lookup yields CDR1 MNHEY and CDR2 SVGAGI. Here the CDR3 reads CASSPNREGSQYF. The DNA for the CDR3 is TGTGCCAGCAGTCCAAACAGAGAGGGATCGCAGTATTTT.

The chain has TRBV27 and TRBJ1-2; the D gene is possibly TRBD1 (6 bases). Germline V gives CDR1 MNHEY, CDR2 SMNVEV (reference sequence). Deletions cut 3 bases from V and 4 bases from J, with 12 bases between. This CDR3 is built from 14 residues. The CDR3 spells CASSFSGDRYGYTF. In DNA, the CDR3 is TGTGCCAGCAGTTTCTCAGGGGACCGCTATGGCTACACCTTC.

The CDR3 DNA reads TGTGCCAGCAGCGTCACAGGGGAGACCACTGAAGCTTTCTTT. Translation gives CASSVTGETTEAFF. The chain carries TRBV11-3 and TRBJ1-1; 7 bases line up with TRBD1. Germline V gives CDR1 SGHNT, CDR2 YENEEA. CDR3 length: 14 amino acids. The J segment lost 4 bases and the V segment lost 5 bases, leaving 7 bases of the junction unmatched.

The CDR3 spells CASSLDRGPAGDTQYF. Written as DNA, the CDR3 is TGCGCCAGCAGCTTGGACAGGGGGCCGGCTGGGGATACGCAGTATTTT. This chain links TRBV5-1 with TRBJ2-3, with 9 bases lining up with TRBD1. V was clipped by 0 bases and J by 6 bases; unmatched bases: 8. Germline assignment: CDR1 SGHRS and CDR2 YFSETQ. There are 16 residues in the CDR3.

The CDR3 loop reads CASSLGAAGSTDTQYF. The CDR3 DNA follows: TGTGCCAGCAGCTTGGGGGCAGCGGGGAGCACAGATACGCAGTATTTT. This chain connects TRBV5-4 to TRBJ2-3; 7 nucleotides align to TRBD2. Germline lookup yields CDR1 SGHNT and CDR2 YYREEE (reference sequence). This CDR3 comprises 16 residues. Losses at the gene ends were 0 bases for V and 0 bases for J; bases not matched to a gene: 4. Based on the CDR3 plus reference TRBV5-4 and TRBJ2-3, the full variable domain is ETGVTQSPTHLIKTRGQQVTLRCSSQSGHNTVSWYQQALGQGPQFIFQYYREEENGRGNFPPRFSGLQFPNYSSELNVNALELDDSALYLCASSLGAAGSTDTQYFGPGTRLTVL.

The CDR3 reads CAWSRQGYEKLFF. The CDR3, as DNA: TGTGCCTGGAGTCGGCAGGGCTATGAAAAACTGTTTTTT. The chain is built from TRBV30 and TRBJ1-4; D is perhaps TRBD1 (5 bases). Per germline, CDR1 GTSNPN and CDR2 SVGIG (reference sequence). Trimming cost V 2 bases and J 6 bases, with 10 bases left between them. The CDR3 sequence is 13 residues long.

This clone was counted a few times. This chain connects TRBV5-4 to TRBJ2-1, with D tentatively TRBD2 (6 bases). The CDR3 is made up of 15 amino acids. Trimming left V 1 base short and J 8 bases short, with 16 bases between. Germline V gene lookup returns CDR1 SGHNT and CDR2 YYREEE (reference sequence). The CDR3 bases are TGTGCCAGCAGCTTGACTAGCCGCCCCGATGATGAGCAGTTCTTC. Translated: CASSLTSRPDDEQFF.

The chain recombines TRBV5-1 with TRBJ2-1; a possible D gene is TRBD2 (6 bases). CDR1 is SGHRS and CDR2 is YFSETQ in the germline V gene. The CDR3 is 14 amino acids. Trimming cost V 4 bases and J 5 bases, with 13 bases left between them. The CDR3 DNA follows: TGCGCCAGCAGCCCGGGGGTTAGCAACAATGAGCAGTTCTTC. Amino acid sequence: CASSPGVSNNEQFF.

This clone was seen only once. V is TRBV20-1 and J is TRBJ2-7, with 8 bases that match TRBD2. The CDR3 spans 14 residues. CDR1 and CDR2 (germline): DFQATT, SNEGSKA (reference sequence). V lost 3 bases, J lost 6 bases, and 10 bases stayed unmatched. The CDR3 loop is CSASSREGFFEQYF. The DNA of the CDR3 is TGCAGTGCTAGTAGCCGGGAGGGTTTTTTCGAGCAGTACTTC.